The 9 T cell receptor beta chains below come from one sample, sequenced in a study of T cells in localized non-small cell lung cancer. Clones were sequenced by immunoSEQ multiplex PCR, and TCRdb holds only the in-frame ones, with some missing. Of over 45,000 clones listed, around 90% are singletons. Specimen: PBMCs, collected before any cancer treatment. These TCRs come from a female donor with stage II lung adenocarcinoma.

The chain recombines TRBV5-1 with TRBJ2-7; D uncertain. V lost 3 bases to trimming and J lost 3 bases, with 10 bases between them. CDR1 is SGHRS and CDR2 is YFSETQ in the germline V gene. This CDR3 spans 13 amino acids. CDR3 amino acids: CASSSPSNYEQYF. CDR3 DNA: TGCGCCAGCAGCTCCCCCAGCAACTACGAGCAGTACTTC. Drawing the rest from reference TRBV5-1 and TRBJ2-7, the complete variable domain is KAGVTQTPRYLIKTRGQQVTLSCSPISGHRSVSWYQQTPGQGLQFLFEYFSETQRNKGNFPGRFSGRQFSNSRSEMNVSTLELGDSALYLCASSSPSNYEQYFGPGTRLTVT.

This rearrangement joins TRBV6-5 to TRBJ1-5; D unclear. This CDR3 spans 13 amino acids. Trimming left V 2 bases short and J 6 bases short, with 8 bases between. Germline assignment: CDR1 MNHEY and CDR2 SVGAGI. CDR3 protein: CASSYAFAQPQHF. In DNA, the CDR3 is TGTGCCAGCAGTTACGCGTTCGCTCAGCCCCAGCATTTT.

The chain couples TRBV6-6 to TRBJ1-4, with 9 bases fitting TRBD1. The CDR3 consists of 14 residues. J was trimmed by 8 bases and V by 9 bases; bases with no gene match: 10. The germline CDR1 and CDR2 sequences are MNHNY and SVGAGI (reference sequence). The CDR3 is CASDSGTGREKLFF. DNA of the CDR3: TGTGCCAGTGACTCCGGGACAGGGCGGGAAAAACTGTTTTTT.

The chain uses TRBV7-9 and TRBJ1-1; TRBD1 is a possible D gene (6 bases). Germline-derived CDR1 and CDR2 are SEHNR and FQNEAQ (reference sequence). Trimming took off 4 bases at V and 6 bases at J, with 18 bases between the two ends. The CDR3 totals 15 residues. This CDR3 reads CASSSQGSKNSEAFF. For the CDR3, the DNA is TGTGCCAGCAGCTCCCAGGGGTCCAAAAACTCTGAAGCTTTCTTT.

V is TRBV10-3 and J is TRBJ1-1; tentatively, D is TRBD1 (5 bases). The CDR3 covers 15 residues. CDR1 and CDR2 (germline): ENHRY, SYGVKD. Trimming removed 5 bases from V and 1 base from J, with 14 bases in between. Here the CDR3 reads CAISLGGTENTEAFF. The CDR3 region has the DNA TGTGCCATCAGTTTGGGGGGTACTGAGAACACTGAAGCTTTCTTT.

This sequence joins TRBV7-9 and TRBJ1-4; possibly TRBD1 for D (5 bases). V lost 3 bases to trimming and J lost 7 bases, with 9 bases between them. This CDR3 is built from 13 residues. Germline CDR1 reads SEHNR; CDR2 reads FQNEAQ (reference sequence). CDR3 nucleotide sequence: TGTGCCAGCAGCTTCCAGGGTGGTGAAAAACTGTTTTTT. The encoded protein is CASSFQGGEKLFF.

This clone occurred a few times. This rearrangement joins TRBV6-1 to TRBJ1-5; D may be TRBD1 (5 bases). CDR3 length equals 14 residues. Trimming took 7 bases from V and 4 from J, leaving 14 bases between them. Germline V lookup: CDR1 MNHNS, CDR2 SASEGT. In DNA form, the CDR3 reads TGTGCCAGCAATATCGATGGGGCAAATCAGCCCCAGCATTTT. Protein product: CASNIDGANQPQHF.

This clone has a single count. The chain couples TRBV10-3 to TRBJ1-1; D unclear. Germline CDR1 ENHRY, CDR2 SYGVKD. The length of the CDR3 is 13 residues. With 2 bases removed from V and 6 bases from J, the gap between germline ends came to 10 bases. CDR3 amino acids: CAISEGIVPEAFF. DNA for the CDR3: TGTGCCATCAGTGAGGGGATAGTACCTGAAGCTTTCTTT.

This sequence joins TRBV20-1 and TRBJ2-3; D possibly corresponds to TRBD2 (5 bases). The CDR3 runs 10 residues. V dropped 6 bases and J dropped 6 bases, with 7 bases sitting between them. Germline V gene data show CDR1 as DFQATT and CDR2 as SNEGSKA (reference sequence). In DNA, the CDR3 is TGCAGTGCCTGGAGGGATACGCAGTATTTT. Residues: CSAWRDTQYF.